A selection of T cell receptor beta chains follows, all from one sample in a study of control samples from healthy donors and cancer patients. TCRdb keeps only in-frame clones here, not all; method: immunoSEQ multiplex PCR. The repertoire holds more than 95,000 clones, with roughly 91% as singletons. Sequenced: blood. These receptors all come from a woman aged 65 to 85 in good health. Each CDR3 is given with its conserved first and last residue. The D gene is left open where the match is weak. Expanded clones get a size class; other rows say once, few or many, or leave the size out.

v_gene	j_gene	abundance	d_gene	CDR3nt	CDR3aa
TRBV18	TRBJ2-1	NA	NA	TGTGCCAGCTCACCCTCGGGGAACAATGAGCAGTTCTTC	CASSPSGNNEQFF
TRBV29-1	TRBJ2-3	NA	TRBD2	TGCAGCGTTGGAATAGCGGGGGGCACGGGCACGCAGTATTTT	CSVGIAGGTGTQYF
TRBV12-3/TRBV12-4	TRBJ1-2	NA	NA	TGTGCCAGCAGTTTAGCATCTAACTATGGCTACACCTTC	CASSLASNYGYTF
TRBV18	TRBJ2-5	NA	TRBD2	TGTGCCAGCTCACCACCTAGCGGGAGTAAAGAGACCCAGTACTTC	CASSPPSGSKETQYF
TRBV7-2	TRBJ2-1	NA	NA	TGTGCCAGCAGCTTAGCTTATGGGGCGGGTGAGCAGTTCTTC	CASSLAYGAGEQFF
TRBV12-5	TRBJ2-7	once	NA	TGTGCTAGTGGGACTCCACGGGGCACCTCCTACGAGCAGTACTTC	CASGTPRGTSYEQYF
TRBV3-1/TRBV3-2	TRBJ1-1	NA	NA	TGTGCCAGCAGCCAACACATCCAGGGGAAAGCTTTCTTT	CASSQHIQGKAFF
TRBV2	TRBJ1-6	NA	NA	TGTGCCAGCAGTGAGGAGGGGCAGTATTCACCCCTCCACTTT	CASSEEGQYSPLHF
TRBV11-2	TRBJ2-1	medium-sized	NA	TGTGCCAGCAGCTCGGGACAACCCTACAATGAGCAGTTCTTC	CASSSGQPYNEQFF
TRBV7-9	TRBJ1-3	NA	NA	TGTGCCAGCAGCCTCTACCGCGACAGGGGAAACACCATATATTTT	CASSLYRDRGNTIYF
TRBV6-5	TRBJ2-2	NA	TRBD1	TGTGCCAGCAGCGCCGGACAGGGCTACACCGGGGAGCTGTTTTTT	CASSAGQGYTGELFF
TRBV6-2/TRBV6-3	TRBJ1-4	NA	NA	TGTGCCAGCACTTCCTCCGGTGAAAAACTGTTTTTT	CASTSSGEKLFF
TRBV9	TRBJ1-1	NA	NA	TGTGCCAGCAGCCCCCGGACGGCGGGGGCCACTGAAGCTTTCTTT	CASSPRTAGATEAFF
TRBV7-2	TRBJ2-1	NA	TRBD2	TGTGCCAGCAGAGGTCGGGGGGGGTCCTACAATGAGCAGTTCTTC	CASRGRGGSYNEQFF
TRBV10-3	TRBJ2-2	few	TRBD2	TGTGCCATCAAGGCGACTAGCGGGGGATACACCGGGGAGCTGTTTTTT	CAIKATSGGYTGELFF
TRBV24-1	TRBJ2-2	NA	NA	TGTGCCACCATGGGGGAGCCGAACACCGGGGAGCTGTTTTTT	CATMGEPNTGELFF
TRBV7-3	TRBJ1-1	NA	NA	TGTGCCAGCAGCTTAACATCCGGGGTGGGCACTGAAGCTTTCTTT	CASSLTSGVGTEAFF
TRBV10-3	TRBJ1-4	NA	TRBD1	TGTGCCATCAGGGACAGGGAGAATGAAAAACTGTTTTTT	CAIRDRENEKLFF
TRBV3-1/TRBV3-2	TRBJ1-1	NA	NA	TGTGCCAGCAGCCACGCTATCGGGAACACTGAAGCTTTCTTT	CASSHAIGNTEAFF
TRBV7-9	TRBJ1-2	NA	NA	TGTGCCAGCAGCTTAGCGTGGGGCAGGAACTATGGCTACACCTTC	CASSLAWGRNYGYTF
TRBV7-8	TRBJ2-1	NA	NA	TGTGCCAGCAGCTTCCGTCCCAAGAATGAGCAGTTCTTC	CASSFRPKNEQFF
TRBV6-2/TRBV6-3	TRBJ2-7	NA	NA	TGTGCCAGCAGTTACGGGCAGACCTACGAGCAGTACTTC	CASSYGQTYEQYF
TRBV6-2/TRBV6-3	TRBJ2-1	NA	NA	TGTGCCAGCAGTTACGCCCAGGATCTCAATGAGCAGTTCTTC	CASSYAQDLNEQFF
TRBV9	TRBJ1-3	NA	NA	TGTGCCAGCGGGAAGACAGGTACTTTTGGAAACACCATATATTTT	CASGKTGTFGNTIYF
TRBV29-1	TRBJ1-1	NA	NA	TGCAGCGTTGATCGTGACAGGATTTCTGAAGCTTTCTTT	CSVDRDRISEAFF
TRBV7-9	TRBJ2-6	NA	NA	TGTGCCAGCAGCCCAGGGTCTGGGGCCAACGTCCTGACTTTC	CASSPGSGANVLTF
TRBV7-3	TRBJ2-5	NA	NA	TGTGCCAGCAGCTTAGAGGGCAGACCTTACCAAGAGACCCAGTACTTC	CASSLEGRPYQETQYF
TRBV2	TRBJ1-6	NA	NA	TGTGCCAGCAGTGAAGACAGCTATAATTCACCCCTCCACTTT	CASSEDSYNSPLHF
TRBV18	TRBJ1-2	once	NA	TGTGCCAGCTCACCCGAGGAGAACTATGGCTACACCTTC	CASSPEENYGYTF
TRBV5-3	TRBJ1-1	NA	TRBD1	TGTGCCAGAAGCTTGACAGGGGTTAGGGCTTTCTTT	CARSLTGVRAFF
TRBV6-2/TRBV6-3	TRBJ1-5	NA	NA	TGTGCCAGCAGTTACTCCCGGGACTCTAATCAGCCCCAGCATTTT	CASSYSRDSNQPQHF
TRBV11-3	TRBJ1-4	NA	TRBD1	TGTGCCAGCAGCCCGGACAGGGGGCTCGATGAAAAACTGTTTTTT	CASSPDRGLDEKLFF
TRBV7-2	TRBJ2-2	NA	NA	TGTGCCAGCAGCTTAGGCCAGGGCTACACCGGGGAGCTGTTTTTT	CASSLGQGYTGELFF
TRBV7-9	TRBJ1-4	few	NA	TGTGCCAGCAGCTTAGACAGCTTTAATGAAAAACTGTTTTTT	CASSLDSFNEKLFF
TRBV3-1/TRBV3-2	TRBJ1-2	NA	TRBD1	TGTGCCAGCAGCCAAGGGACAGGGGGCTACTATGGCTACACCTTC	CASSQGTGGYYGYTF
TRBV11-2	TRBJ2-5	NA	TRBD2	TGTGCCAGCAGGTCTATAAGCGGGGGCCAAGAGACCCAGTACTTC	CASRSISGGQETQYF
TRBV7-7	TRBJ2-3	NA	TRBD2	TGTGCCAGCAGCAGTAGCGGGACAGATACGCAGTATTTT	CASSSSGTDTQYF
TRBV5-1	TRBJ2-2	NA	NA	TGCGCCAGCAGCTTGGTTAGACGAGGCGGGGAGCTGTTTTTT	CASSLVRRGGELFF
TRBV3-1/TRBV3-2	TRBJ1-2	NA	NA	TGTGCCAGCAGCCGGGACGCCGGCTACACCTTC	CASSRDAGYTF
TRBV6-1	TRBJ1-5	NA	NA	TGTGCCAGCAGTGAAGGGCTGGTGGACAGACAAAATCAGCCCCAGCATTTT	CASSEGLVDRQNQPQHF
TRBV25-1	TRBJ2-5	NA	TRBD2	TGTGCCAGCAGTGAATTCGGTGGGGAGGGTCAGTACTTC	CASSEFGGEGQYF
TRBV4-1	TRBJ2-3	NA	TRBD2	TGCGCCAGCAGGAAGAGAGAAACTAGCGGCACAGATACGCAGTATTTT	CASRKRETSGTDTQYF
TRBV7-3	TRBJ1-2	few	NA	TGTGCCAGCAGCCCCACAGGGACTCGCTCTGGCTACACCTTC	CASSPTGTRSGYTF
TRBV7-9	TRBJ2-3	NA	NA	TGTGCCAGCAGCTTAGACACAGATACGCAGTATTTT	CASSLDTDTQYF
TRBV16	TRBJ1-5	NA	NA	TGTGCCAGCAGCCAAAGCCGGGGCAATCAGCCCCAGCATTTT	CASSQSRGNQPQHF
TRBV7-9	TRBJ1-1	NA	TRBD1	TGTGCCAGCAGCTTACAGGGGGACACTGAAGCTTTCTTT	CASSLQGDTEAFF
TRBV3-1/TRBV3-2	TRBJ1-3	NA	NA	TGTGCCAGCAGCCAAGTGAGGGGAGTGGGGGGAAACACCATATATTTT	CASSQVRGVGGNTIYF
TRBV2	TRBJ1-5	once	TRBD1	TGTGCCAGCAGTCCGCGGGACAGGGGGCAGCCCCAGCATTTT	CASSPRDRGQPQHF
TRBV29-1	TRBJ2-7	NA	TRBD2	TGCAGCGTTCCCAGGACTAGCGGCACCTACGAGCAGTACTTC	CSVPRTSGTYEQYF
TRBV7-9	TRBJ2-7	NA	TRBD1	TGTGCCAGCAGCTTACCTGGACAGGGACCGTACGAGCAGTACTTC	CASSLPGQGPYEQYF